This T cell receptor (beta chain) is from a study of blood T cell repertoires in COVID-19. Across the study: COVID-19 samples collected from the United States, Italy and Spain covered acute and convalescent phases. In each case, the material was cDNA or gDNA derived from T cells, B-cell-depleted T cells, or PBMCs.

In the original analysis: Estimation of nucleated cell counts was performed using reference gene primer amplification. Generated by immunoSEQ multiplex PCR, the TCRdb table keeps only in-frame clones and is missing some. V and J calls and clone size are copied from that table; D and trimming were computed from the DNA. This repertoire shows about 68,000 clones, nearly 90% found once; its top ten account for approximately 3.6%. From germline, CDR1 is SQVTM and CDR2 ANQGSEA. Trimming removed 6 bases from V and 5 bases from J, with 7 bases in between. The CDR3 contains 11 residues. The TCR comes from a woman in her 50s with COVID-19, enrolled during active disease. The sample taken for sequencing was peripheral blood. The chain joins TRBV29-1 to TRBJ2-2; no clear D gene. The CDR3: CSVTETGELFF. The DNA for the CDR3 is TGCAGCGTAACTGAGACCGGGGAGCTGTTTTTT.